This TCR beta chain was captured in a study of beta chain features in type 1 diabetes. For the study at large: Comparable age, gender and cell yields were observed in patients relative to healthy donors.

Sorted CD4+ subsets: naive, central memory, regulatory, stem cell-like memory (CD45RO/CCR7/CD25/CD127/CD95/CD27 panel). Investigators reverse transcribed all isolated RNA, so they sequenced expressed TCRB transcripts. TCRdb's copy holds only in-frame clones and misses some; the assay was immunoSEQ multiplex PCR. This sample carries over 150,000 clones, 10% to 15% of them seen once, and the ten largest clones take 0.62%. Study-level findings and limits: Cells carrying high TCR expression could end up over-represented when cDNA is sequenced. TCRB CDR3 length was moderately but significantly reduced in all four CD4+ subsets of Type 1 diabetes patients.

The CDR3 totals 12 residues. Germline CDR1 is SQVTM and CDR2 is ANQGSEA. Trimming pared 3 bases from V and 4 bases from J, leaving 9 bases between. About this clone: Antigen: not known.

The chain uses TRBV29-1 and TRBJ1-2; D not certain. The receptor's source is a young woman in good health. Sample: central memory CD4+ T cells from blood. The CDR3 DNA follows: TGCAGCGTTGAGAGGGCCTCCTATGGCTACACCTTC. This sequence encodes CSVERASYGYTF. The complete variable domain, with remaining parts taken from reference TRBV29-1 and TRBJ1-2, reads SAVISQKPSRDICQRGTSLTIQCQVDSQVTMMFWYRQQPGQSLTLIATANQGSEATYESGFVIDKFPISRPNLTFSTLTVSNMSPEDSSIYLCSVERASYGYTFGSGTRLTVV.